Presented here are 31 T cell receptor beta chains from one specimen sequenced in a study of cytomegalovirus exposure and HLA in healthy donors. Both 60 Vbeta primers and 13 Jbeta primers went into the PCR. TCRdb's copy holds only in-frame clones and misses some; the assay was immunoSEQ multiplex PCR. The data show 55,000 or so clones, approximately 78% seen once. Sequenced material: PBMCs. Receptors were obtained from a female donor in good health and CMV-seronegative.

The count of this clone is one. The CDR3 here is CASSIEGANEKLFF. The CDR3, as DNA: TGTGCCAGTAGTATTGAGGGGGCTAATGAAAAACTGTTTTTT. The chain has TRBV19 and TRBJ1-4; D is perhaps TRBD1 (6 bases). The CDR3 consists of 14 residues. The V and J ends lost 3 bases and 3 bases respectively, with 8 bases between them. Germline V CDR1 and CDR2: LNHDA, SQIVND (reference sequence). The complete variable domain, with remaining parts taken from reference TRBV19 and TRBJ1-4, reads DGGITQSPKYLFRKEGQNVTLSCEQNLNHDAMYWYRQDPGQGLRLIYYSQIVNDFQKGDIAEGYSVSREKKESFPLTVTSAQKNPTAFYLCASSIEGANEKLFFGSGTQLSVL.

The chain uses TRBV15 and TRBJ2-7, with 7 bases lining up with TRBD2. J lost 7 bases, V lost 8 bases, and 8 bases had no gene match. CDR3 length equals 12 residues. CDR1 LNHNV and CDR2 YYDKDF come from the germline V gene (reference sequence). The CDR3 protein is CATGGGYVEQYF. DNA for the CDR3: TGTGCCACCGGGGGGGGGTACGTGGAGCAGTACTTC.

The chain uses TRBV19 and TRBJ1-2, with 7 nucleotides matching TRBD1. This CDR3 is built from 12 residues. Trimming at V came to 7 bases and at J to 6 bases, leaving 5 bases not matched to a gene. From germline, CDR1 is LNHDA and CDR2 SQIVND (reference sequence). The CDR3 is CASMGTVNGYTF. CDR3 DNA: TGTGCCAGTATGGGGACAGTTAATGGCTACACCTTC.

The V gene is TRBV7-8, the J gene TRBJ2-1; D is unclear. This CDR3 comprises 17 residues. Trimming removed 1 base at V and 7 bases at J, with 20 bases between. CDR1 is SGHVS, CDR2 FQNEAQ, per germline. DNA of the CDR3: TGTGCCAGCAGCTTAGTCTGGTGGCAGGTCAGCCGTAATGAGCAGTTCTTC. Its translation is CASSLVWWQVSRNEQFF.

The table lists this clone with a count of one. The rearrangement joins TRBV9 to TRBJ1-6; D may be TRBD1 (6 bases). There are 14 residues in the CDR3. In germline, CDR1 is SGDLS, CDR2 YYNGEE. Trimming removed 1 base at V and 6 bases at J, with 8 bases between. This CDR3 reads CASSVLDSNSPLHF. CDR3 DNA sequence: TGTGCCAGCAGCGTATTGGACAGTAATTCACCCCTCCACTTT. The full variable domain, in which reference TRBV9 and TRBJ1-6 provide the parts outside the CDR3, is DSGVTQTPKHLITATGQRVTLRCSPRSGDLSVYWYQQSLDQGLQFLIQYYNGEERAKGNILERFSAQQFPDLHSELNLSSLELGDSALYFCASSVLDSNSPLHFGNGTRLTVT.

The chain links TRBV4-2 to TRBJ2-3; TRBD1 matches at 11 bases. V lost 2 bases, J lost 4 bases, and 11 bases stayed unmatched. This CDR3 is 18 amino acids long. Germline V gene sequence: CDR1 LGHNA, CDR2 YNFKEQ. CDR3 bases: TGTGCCAGCAGCCAACCGGACAGGGGGCGCCGATACGCAGATACGCAGTATTTT. It specifies CASSQPDRGRRYADTQYF.

This clone was detected once. The rearrangement uses TRBV29-1 and TRBJ2-3; TRBD2 matches 7 bases. Trimming took 3 bases from V and 5 from J; bases not matched to a gene: 5. This CDR3 contains 13 residues. CDR1 is SQVTM, CDR2 ANQGSEA, per germline. The CDR3, as DNA: TGCAGCGTTGAGTCTAGGGAGGGAGATACGCAGTATTTT. Residues: CSVESREGDTQYF.

The chain joins TRBV14 to TRBJ1-2, with 12 bases lining up with TRBD1. V lost 4 bases, J lost 11 bases, and 8 bases stayed unmatched. CDR1 SGHDN and CDR2 FVKESK come from the germline V gene. The CDR3 consists of 14 residues. The CDR3 spells CASSLPGTGGLYTF. The DNA for the CDR3 is TGTGCCAGCAGCCTACCCGGGACAGGGGGCTTATACACCTTC.

J is TRBJ2-5 and V is TRBV7-2; D remains ambiguous. This CDR3 is 12 amino acids long. Deletions cut 5 bases from V and 10 bases from J, with 14 bases between. CDR1 and CDR2 (germline): SGHTA, FQGNSA. CDR3 region: CASSTDRPGQYF. CDR3 coding DNA: TGTGCCAGCAGCACTGACCGCCCGGGCCAGTACTTC.

This clone was seen a single time. The chain combines TRBV16 with TRBJ1-6, with 7 nucleotides matching TRBD1. This CDR3 has 15 residues. The trim removed 7 bases at V and 9 bases at J, leaving 12 bases unmatched. Germline CDR1 KGHSY, CDR2 FQNENV. The CDR3 nucleotides are TGTGCCAGCAACGGTAGGAACAGGGACAGTTCACCCCTCCACTTT. Translation: CASNGRNRDSSPLHF.

This chain links TRBV2 with TRBJ2-5, with D maybe TRBD2 (5 bases). This CDR3 spans 11 amino acids. V lost 7 bases and J lost 5, with 8 bases in between. Germline CDR1 reads SNHLY; CDR2 reads FYNNEI. The CDR3 nucleotides read TGTGCCAGCAACAGAGGGGAGACCCAGTACTTC. Its translation is CASNRGETQYF.

The chain carries TRBV9 and TRBJ2-3, with 7 bases identical to TRBD2. The CDR3 is 16 amino acids. The germline gives CDR1 SGDLS, CDR2 YYNGEE. V shed 0 bases, J shed 0 bases, and the junction held 4 bases outside the gene matches. This CDR3 reads CASSVVLAASTDTQYF. DNA for the CDR3: TGTGCCAGCAGCGTAGTCCTAGCGGCTAGCACAGATACGCAGTATTTT. Full variable domain (remainder filled in from reference TRBV9 and TRBJ2-3): DSGVTQTPKHLITATGQRVTLRCSPRSGDLSVYWYQQSLDQGLQFLIQYYNGEERAKGNILERFSAQQFPDLHSELNLSSLELGDSALYFCASSVVLAASTDTQYFGPGTRLTVL.

The J gene is TRBJ2-1, the V gene TRBV5-4; the D is unclear. Trimming took 2 bases from V and 4 from J, leaving 16 bases between them. The germline V gene encodes CDR1 SGHNT and CDR2 YYREEE (reference sequence). The CDR3 totals 16 residues. CDR3 protein: CASSLPNQRLYNEQFF. The CDR3 region has the DNA TGTGCCAGCAGCTTACCGAACCAGCGATTATACAATGAGCAGTTCTTC.

This chain joins TRBV18 and TRBJ1-2, with 7 bases aligning to TRBD1. The CDR3 has 14 amino acids. V dropped 5 bases and J dropped 8; count of bases not matched to a gene: 11. The germline gives CDR1 KGHSH, CDR2 LQKENI. CDR3 protein: CASSTIQGVEGYTF. The CDR3, as DNA: TGTGCCAGCTCAACAATCCAGGGGGTTGAAGGCTACACCTTC.

The table lists this clone with a few counts. This rearrangement joins TRBV14 to TRBJ1-3; a possible D gene is TRBD1 (6 bases). In germline, CDR1 is SGHDN, CDR2 FVKESK. The V and J ends lost 2 bases and 6 bases respectively, with 11 bases between them. This CDR3 spans 14 amino acids. For the CDR3, the DNA is TGTGCCAGCAGCCAATTATCAGGGGAAAACACCATATATTTT. This translates into CASSQLSGENTIYF.

The table lists this clone with a count of one. V and J are TRBV5-1 and TRBJ1-6; D uncertain. Per the germline V gene, CDR1 is SGHRS and CDR2 is YFSETQ. V was trimmed by 3 bases and J by 6 bases, leaving 13 bases between them. This CDR3 has 15 amino acids. The CDR3 here is CASSSTMGPNSPLHF. The CDR3 DNA reads TGCGCCAGCAGCTCCACGATGGGCCCTAATTCACCCCTCCACTTT.

The chain joins TRBV29-1 to TRBJ1-1; D gene ambiguous. Germline CDR1 SQVTM, CDR2 ANQGSEA. CDR3 length: 11 amino acids. Trimming took off 4 bases at V and 8 bases at J, with 11 bases between the two ends. The chain's CDR3 is CSVGRTPEAFF. In DNA form, the CDR3 reads TGCAGCGTTGGGAGAACGCCCGAAGCTTTCTTT.

This sequence joins TRBV9 and TRBJ1-2; no firm D call. The V gene's germline CDR1 is SGDLS and CDR2 YYNGEE. V was pared by 3 bases and J by 0 bases, with 12 bases between. The CDR3 has 15 amino acids. The CDR3 reads CASSASNVANYGYTF. The DNA for the CDR3 is TGTGCCAGCAGCGCATCAAATGTAGCTAACTATGGCTACACCTTC.

This clone has only a few counts. This chain connects TRBV5-1 to TRBJ1-6; possibly TRBD1 for D (5 bases). This CDR3 contains 15 residues. The V end was cut by 2 bases, the J end by 6 bases, with 12 bases between. Germline CDR1 SGHRS, CDR2 YFSETQ. CDR3 bases: TGCGCCAGCAGCTTAGGGGCGCTGGGTAATTCACCCCTCCACTTT. Its translation: CASSLGALGNSPLHF.

This sequence joins TRBV2 and TRBJ1-5, with 7 bases that match TRBD1. This CDR3 has 15 amino acids. After removal of 2 bases from V and 6 bases from J, the junction contained 7 bases not matched to a gene. CDR1 and CDR2 (germline): SNHLY, FYNNEI. This chain's CDR3 is CASSEWITGAQPQHF. CDR3 in DNA: TGTGCCAGCAGTGAATGGATAACAGGGGCTCAGCCCCAGCATTTT.

This clone was seen a few times. The genes are TRBV12-5 and TRBJ2-7; 7 bases fit TRBD1. CDR1 is LGHNT, CDR2 FRNRAP, per germline. The trim removed 6 bases at V and 2 bases at J, leaving 4 bases unmatched. CDR3 length: 13 residues. CDR3 amino acids: CASGLGGPYEQYF. CDR3 DNA: TGTGCTAGTGGCCTAGGGGGCCCCTACGAGCAGTACTTC.

The CDR3 sequence: CASSVGASNYGYTF. CDR3 sequence (DNA): TGTGCCAGCAGCGTAGGGGCCAGTAACTATGGCTACACCTTC. V is TRBV9 and J is TRBJ1-2; D is unresolved. Germline V CDR1 and CDR2: SGDLS, YYNGEE. The CDR3 runs to 14 residues. Trimming took off 0 bases at V and 1 base at J, with 7 bases between the two ends. The full variable domain, in which reference TRBV9 and TRBJ1-2 provide the parts outside the CDR3, is DSGVTQTPKHLITATGQRVTLRCSPRSGDLSVYWYQQSLDQGLQFLIQYYNGEERAKGNILERFSAQQFPDLHSELNLSSLELGDSALYFCASSVGASNYGYTFGSGTRLTVV.

V usage is TRBV19 and J usage is TRBJ1-1; D ambiguous. V lost 11 bases and J 4 bases, leaving 23 bases between the germline ends. The CDR3 is 15 residues long. The germline CDR1 and CDR2 sequences are LNHDA and SQIVND (reference sequence). The CDR3: CALEPRRGSGTEAFF. CDR3 DNA sequence: TGTGCCCTTGAGCCGCGCCGAGGGTCCGGCACTGAAGCTTTCTTT.

This rearrangement joins TRBV19 to TRBJ1-2; D might be TRBD1 (5 bases). Germline lookup yields CDR1 LNHDA and CDR2 SQIVND (reference sequence). The V gene lost 0 bases and the J gene lost 7 bases, with 15 bases spanning the gap. The CDR3 sequence is 15 residues long. CDR3 amino acids: CASSIDPQGRSGYTF. The CDR3 DNA follows: TGTGCCAGTAGTATAGATCCGCAGGGAAGGTCTGGCTACACCTTC.

The rearrangement joins TRBV4-1 to TRBJ2-6; the match to TRBD1 covers 7 bases. The germline gives CDR1 MGHRA, CDR2 YSYEKL. The CDR3 runs 17 residues. V shed 4 bases, J shed 0 bases, and the junction held 6 bases outside the gene matches. The DNA of the CDR3 is TGCGCCAGCAGCCGCTCGGACAGGAGCTCTGGGGCCAACGTCCTGACTTTC. It encodes CASSRSDRSSGANVLTF.

This clone was observed once. The chain couples TRBV6-4 to TRBJ1-2; 8 bases agree with TRBD1. The V gene end was trimmed by 6 bases and the J gene end by 4 bases; junction bases not matched to a gene: 10. The germline gives CDR1 MRHNA, CDR2 SNTAGT. The CDR3 spans 15 residues. CDR3 bases: TGTGCCAGCAGCCCGACAGGGGCTCATTCCTATGGCTACACCTTC. This sequence encodes CASSPTGAHSYGYTF.

This sequence joins TRBV19 and TRBJ1-1, with 7 bases lining up with TRBD1. V dropped 8 bases and J dropped 0; count of bases not matched to a gene: 3. Germline CDR1 LNHDA, CDR2 SQIVND (reference sequence). The CDR3 totals 13 residues. CDR3 coding DNA: TGTGCCAGTTCGACAGGGATGAACACTGAAGCTTTCTTT. Translating gives CASSTGMNTEAFF.

CDR3 sequence: CASSLGQPNSPLHF. The CDR3, as DNA: TGTGCCAGCAGCCTGGGACAGCCTAATTCACCCCTCCACTTT. The V call is TRBV7-9, the J call TRBJ1-6; 7 nucleotides line up with TRBD1. The V gene end was trimmed by 5 bases and the J gene end by 6 bases; junction bases not matched to a gene: 4. CDR1 and CDR2 from the germline V gene are SEHNR and FQNEAQ (reference sequence). The length of the CDR3 is 14 residues.

The chain uses TRBV7-6 and TRBJ2-7, with no clear D. Germline V lookup: CDR1 SGHVS, CDR2 FNYEAQ. The V and J ends lost 0 bases and 3 bases respectively, with 6 bases between them. The CDR3 extends over 13 amino acids. CDR3 sequence reads: CASSLAPLYEQYF. Written as DNA, the CDR3 is TGTGCCAGCAGCTTAGCGCCACTCTACGAGCAGTACTTC.

This clone was seen a single time. The chain is built from TRBV28 and TRBJ2-7; 8 nucleotides agree with TRBD1. The junction had 5 bases not matched to a gene; V was cut back by 7 bases and J by 0 bases. CDR3 length equals 14 residues. Germline CDR1 MDHEN, CDR2 SYDVKM. The CDR3 DNA reads TGTGCCAGCATCACCGGGACAGGCTCCTACGAGCAGTACTTC. Protein: CASITGTGSYEQYF.

The chain couples TRBV4-1 to TRBJ2-7; TRBD2 agrees at 7 bases. Unmatched junction bases numbered 15, after V lost 4 bases and J lost 0 bases. The CDR3 length is 18 residues. Germline CDR1 and CDR2: MGHRA and YSYEKL. The CDR3 region is CASSRGGASGDTSYEQYF. The CDR3 bases are TGCGCCAGCAGCCGGGGAGGGGCTAGCGGCGACACCTCCTACGAGCAGTACTTC.